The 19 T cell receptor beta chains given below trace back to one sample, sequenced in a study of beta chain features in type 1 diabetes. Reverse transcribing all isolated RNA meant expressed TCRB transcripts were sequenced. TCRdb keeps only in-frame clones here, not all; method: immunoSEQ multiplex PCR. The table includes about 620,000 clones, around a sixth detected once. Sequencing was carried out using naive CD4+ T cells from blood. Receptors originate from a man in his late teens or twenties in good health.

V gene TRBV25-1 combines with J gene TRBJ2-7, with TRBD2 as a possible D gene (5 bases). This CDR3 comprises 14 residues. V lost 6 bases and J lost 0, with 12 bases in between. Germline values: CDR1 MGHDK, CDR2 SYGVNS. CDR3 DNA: TGTGCCAGCAGCTTTGGGAGCCTCTCCTACGAGCAGTACTTC. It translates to CASSFGSLSYEQYF.

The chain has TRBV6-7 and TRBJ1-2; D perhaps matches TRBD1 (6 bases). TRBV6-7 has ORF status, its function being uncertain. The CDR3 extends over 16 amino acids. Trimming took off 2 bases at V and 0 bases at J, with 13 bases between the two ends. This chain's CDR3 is CASSYPVRGPNYGYTF. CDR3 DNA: TGTGCCAGCAGTTACCCTGTACGGGGGCCTAACTATGGCTACACCTTC.

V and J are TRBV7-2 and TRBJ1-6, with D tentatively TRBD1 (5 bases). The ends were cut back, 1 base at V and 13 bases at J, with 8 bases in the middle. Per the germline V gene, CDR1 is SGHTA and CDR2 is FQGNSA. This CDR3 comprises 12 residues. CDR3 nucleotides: TGTGCCAGCAGCTTAGGCTGGGGGCCCCTCCACTTT. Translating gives CASSLGWGPLHF.

The chain's CDR3 is CASSQDPGGTGAFF. CDR3 nucleotide sequence: TGCGCCAGCAGCCAAGACCCCGGCGGCACGGGAGCTTTCTTT. V and J are TRBV4-1 and TRBJ1-1; D call uncertain. Germline V CDR1 and CDR2: MGHRA, YSYEKL. The V end lost 0 bases, the J end lost 10 bases, and 15 bases lay between the germline ends. The CDR3 is made up of 14 amino acids.

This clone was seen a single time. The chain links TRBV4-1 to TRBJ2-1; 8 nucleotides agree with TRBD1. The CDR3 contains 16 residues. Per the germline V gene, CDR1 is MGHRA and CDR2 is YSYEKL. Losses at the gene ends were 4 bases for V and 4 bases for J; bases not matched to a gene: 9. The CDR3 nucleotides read TGCGCCAGCAGCCCTTTGGACAGGGTAACTTACAATGAGCAGTTCTTC. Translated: CASSPLDRVTYNEQFF.

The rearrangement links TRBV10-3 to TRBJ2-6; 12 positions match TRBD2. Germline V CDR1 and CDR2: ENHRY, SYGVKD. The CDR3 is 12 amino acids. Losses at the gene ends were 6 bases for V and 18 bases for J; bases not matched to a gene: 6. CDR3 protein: CAISGTSGPGTF. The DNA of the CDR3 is TGTGCCATCAGCGGGACTAGCGGGCCTGGGACTTTC.

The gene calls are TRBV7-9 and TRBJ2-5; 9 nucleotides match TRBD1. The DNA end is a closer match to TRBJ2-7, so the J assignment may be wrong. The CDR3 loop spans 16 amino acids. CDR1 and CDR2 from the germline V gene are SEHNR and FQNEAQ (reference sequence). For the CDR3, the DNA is TGTGCCAGCAGCCCCAACCCCTACAGGGGGCTTCACGAGCAGTACTTC. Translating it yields CASSPNPYRGLHEQYF.

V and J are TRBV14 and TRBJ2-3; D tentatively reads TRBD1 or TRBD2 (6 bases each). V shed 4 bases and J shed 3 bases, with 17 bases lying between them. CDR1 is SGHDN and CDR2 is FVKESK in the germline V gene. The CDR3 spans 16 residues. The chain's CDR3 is CASSLYVGGATDTQYF. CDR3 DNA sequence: TGTGCCAGCAGCCTATATGTGGGGGGCGCGACAGATACGCAGTATTTT.

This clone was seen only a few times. The CDR3 here is CASSLGGQGTSSGYTF. The CDR3 DNA sequence: TGTGCCAGCAGCTTGGGAGGACAGGGTACTTCCAGCGGCTACACCTTC. The chain uses TRBV5-6 and TRBJ1-2; TRBD1 agrees at 8 bases. J lost 8 bases, V lost 0 bases, and 12 bases had no gene match. Germline CDR1 SGHDT, CDR2 YYEEEE. CDR3 length: 16 residues.

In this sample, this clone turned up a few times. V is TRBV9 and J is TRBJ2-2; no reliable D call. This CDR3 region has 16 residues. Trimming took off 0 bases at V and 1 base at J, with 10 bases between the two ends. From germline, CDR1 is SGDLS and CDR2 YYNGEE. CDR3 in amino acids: CASSVVVSLNTGELFF. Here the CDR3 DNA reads TGTGCCAGCAGCGTAGTGGTTAGCCTGAACACCGGGGAGCTGTTTTTT.

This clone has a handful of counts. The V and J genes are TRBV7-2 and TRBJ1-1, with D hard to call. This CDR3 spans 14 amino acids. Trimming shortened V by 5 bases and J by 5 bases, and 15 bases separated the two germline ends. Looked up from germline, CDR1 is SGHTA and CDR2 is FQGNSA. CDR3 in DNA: TGTGCCAGCAGCCCGTGGTCCGGAGGTACTGAAGCTTTCTTT. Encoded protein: CASSPWSGGTEAFF.

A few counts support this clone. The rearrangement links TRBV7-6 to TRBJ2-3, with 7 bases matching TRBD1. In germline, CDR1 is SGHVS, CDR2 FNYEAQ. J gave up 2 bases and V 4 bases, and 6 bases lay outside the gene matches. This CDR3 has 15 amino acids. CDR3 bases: TGTGCCAGCAGCTCCGACAGGGTAGCCACAGATACGCAGTATTTT. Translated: CASSSDRVATDTQYF.

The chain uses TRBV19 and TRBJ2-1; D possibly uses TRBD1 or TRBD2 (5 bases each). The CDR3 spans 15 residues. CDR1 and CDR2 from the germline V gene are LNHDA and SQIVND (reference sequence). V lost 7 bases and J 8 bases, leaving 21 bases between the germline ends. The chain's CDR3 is CASTLRDLLVYEQFF. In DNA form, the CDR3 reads TGTGCCAGTACCTTACGGGACCTCCTCGTCTATGAGCAGTTCTTC.

The CDR3 is CASSLDLQGGLEQYF. The DNA for the CDR3 is TGTGCCAGCAGCTTAGATCTACAGGGGGGGCTCGAGCAGTACTTC. This chain connects TRBV11-1 to TRBJ2-7; D possibly corresponds to TRBD1 (8 bases). The CDR3 has 15 residues. Germline V gene sequence: CDR1 SGHAT, CDR2 FQDESV (reference sequence). Deletions cut 1 base from V and 6 bases from J, with 16 bases between.

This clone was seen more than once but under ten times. CDR3 in DNA: TGTGCCAGCAGCCAAGGGTTGGAGTTTAACTATGGCTACACCTTC. Amino acids: CASSQGLEFNYGYTF. V usage is TRBV11-2 and J usage is TRBJ1-2, with unresolved D. Trimming left V 5 bases short and J 1 base short, with 14 bases between. There are 15 residues in the CDR3. The germline V gene encodes CDR1 SGHAT and CDR2 FQNNGV.

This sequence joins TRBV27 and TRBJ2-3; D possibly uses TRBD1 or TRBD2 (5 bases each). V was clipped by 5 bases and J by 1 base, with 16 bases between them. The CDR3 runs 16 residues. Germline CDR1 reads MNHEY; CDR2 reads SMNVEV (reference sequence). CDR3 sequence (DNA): TGTGCCAGCAGTCCTAGATCTGGGGGAGGCACAGATACGCAGTATTTT. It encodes CASSPRSGGGTDTQYF.

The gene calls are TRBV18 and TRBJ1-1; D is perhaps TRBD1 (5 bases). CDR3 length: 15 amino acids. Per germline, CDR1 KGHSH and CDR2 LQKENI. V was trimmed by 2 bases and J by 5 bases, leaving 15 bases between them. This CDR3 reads CASSPSLDGGTEAFF. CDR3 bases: TGTGCCAGCTCACCATCCCTGGACGGGGGGACTGAAGCTTTCTTT.

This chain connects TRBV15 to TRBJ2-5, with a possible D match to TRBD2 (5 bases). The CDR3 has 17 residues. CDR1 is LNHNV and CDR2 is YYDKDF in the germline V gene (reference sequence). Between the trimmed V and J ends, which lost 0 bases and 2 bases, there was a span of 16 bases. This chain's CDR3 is CATSRDPPGKGQETQYF. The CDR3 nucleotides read TGTGCCACCAGCAGAGATCCCCCGGGAAAGGGTCAAGAGACCCAGTACTTC.

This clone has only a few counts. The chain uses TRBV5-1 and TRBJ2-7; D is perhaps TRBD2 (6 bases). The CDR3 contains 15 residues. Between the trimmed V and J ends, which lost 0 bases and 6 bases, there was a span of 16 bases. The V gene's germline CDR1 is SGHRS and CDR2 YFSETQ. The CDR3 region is CASSLESRLRGEQYF. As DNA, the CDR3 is TGCGCCAGCAGCTTGGAAAGCAGACTGCGGGGCGAGCAGTACTTC.